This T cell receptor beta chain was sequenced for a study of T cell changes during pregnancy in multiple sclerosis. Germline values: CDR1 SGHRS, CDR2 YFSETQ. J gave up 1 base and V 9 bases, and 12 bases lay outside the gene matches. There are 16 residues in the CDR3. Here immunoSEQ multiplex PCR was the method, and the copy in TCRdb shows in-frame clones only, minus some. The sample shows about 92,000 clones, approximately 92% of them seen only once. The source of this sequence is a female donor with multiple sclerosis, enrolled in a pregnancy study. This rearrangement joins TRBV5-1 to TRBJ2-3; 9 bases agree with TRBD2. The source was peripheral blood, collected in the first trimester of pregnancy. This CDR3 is CATRGLAGGGTDTQYF. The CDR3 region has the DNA TGCGCCACCAGAGGTTTGGCGGGAGGGGGCACAGATACGCAGTATTTT.